This T cell receptor (beta chain) originates from a study of T-cell reconstitution after alpha-beta-depleted transplantation in children (dated by TCRdb to about 2016). Notes on the research overall: Using TCR repertoire profiling, the study quantitatively followed how T-cell immune reconstitution unfolded in children after TCRalphabeta/CD19-depleted allogeneic hematopoietic cell transplantation. What the authors observed across the whole study: The high TCRbeta diversity at day 60 in some patients was ascribed to recipient T cells and intrathymic progenitors that had survived conditioning. Hyperexpanded clone frequencies declined over subsequent months; after one year, T-cell counts and TCRbeta diversity were mostly attributed to newly produced T cells. The apparently early recovery of alphabetaT-cell counts about two months after transplant reportedly depended on only several hundred rapidly expanded clones that came from non-depleted graft cells.

Library construction relied on PCR. These reads were obtained on an Illumina HiSeq 2500. TCR libraries were prepared with molecular barcoding, using unique molecular identifiers to normalize TCRbeta repertoire quantification. Clones were called with MiXCR by TCRdb after fastp trimmed the public reads at Q25, and only in-frame beta chains were retained. Rows are combined by CDR3 protein, so each entry shows the most common genes and DNA. This sample comprises just over 950,000 distinct CDR3 sequences, about 29% of them detected only once. The ten top clones hold around 30% of the sample. As concerns this clonotype: Its recognized antigen is unknown. No much larger clonotype is one base removed from it; base qualities were not supplied.

The treatment or condition label, as the study defines it: allogeneic hematopoietic cell transplantation with graft depleted of TCRalphabeta T cells and CD19 B cells. The transplant recipients were children given TCRalphabeta/CD19-depleted allogeneic hematopoietic cell grafts. The CDR3 holds 15 amino acids from the cysteine to the phenylalanine. Of all the DNA, just the CDR3 is kept, 45 bases in frame from base 1. From the germline V gene (reference sequence), CDR1 is SEHNR and CDR2 is FQNEAQ. V is cut by 2 bases and J by 8 bases, and the space between the germline ends is 16 bases. The rearrangement combines TRBV7-9 with TRBJ2-1, with a weak D call of TRBD2 (7 bases match). This sequence originates from a boy younger than two who had a stem cell transplant for SCID, so the T cells may come from the graft donor. The specimen comprised PBMCs, mostly from graft donor cells, sampled 360 days after TCRalphabeta/CD19-depleted stem cell transplant. CDR3 protein: CASSLLGGALDEQFF. The sequenced DNA: TGTGCCAGCAGCTTATTGGGGGGGGCCCTGGATGAGCAGTTCTTC.